Following are 6 T cell receptor beta chains from one sample sequenced in a study of Tregs in tolerant kidney transplant recipients. The assay was immunoSEQ multiplex PCR, and TCRdb's table has in-frame clones only and misses some. Here the sample spans tens of thousands of clones, under 95% being singletons. Sample: CD4+ T cells from blood, taken before the transplant. The receptors shown here come from a human donor who received a combined kidney and bone marrow transplant.

A remark on this clone: Additional DNA sequences in this sample encode the identical CDR3. The genes are TRBV4-2 and TRBJ1-6, with 9 bases identical to TRBD1. The V gene end was trimmed by 0 bases and the J gene end by 6 bases; junction bases not matched to a gene: 9. The CDR3 is 18 residues long. Per the germline V gene, CDR1 is LGHNA and CDR2 is YNFKEQ. CDR3 residues: CASSQDPLGTGLNSPLHF. The CDR3 DNA sequence: TGTGCCAGCAGCCAAGATCCCCTCGGGACAGGGCTTAATTCACCCCTCCACTTT.

This chain links TRBV9 with TRBJ1-3; maybe TRBD1 (5 bases). CDR1 is SGDLS, CDR2 YYNGEE, per germline. V was cut by 3 bases and J by 2 bases, with 6 bases left in between. This CDR3 comprises 13 residues. In nucleotides, the CDR3 is TGTGCCAGCAGCGCAGGGCCTGGAAACACCATATATTTT. Translated, it gives CASSAGPGNTIYF.

The CDR3 sequence is CASSSSTSGLPYEQFF. In DNA form, the CDR3 reads TGTGCCAGCAGCTCATCGACTAGCGGGCTACCCTATGAGCAGTTCTTC. This chain connects TRBV7-2 to TRBJ2-1, with 10 bases aligning to TRBD2. The V segment lost 4 bases and the J segment 8 bases; nucleotides outside the gene matches: 11. The CDR3 totals 16 residues. Germline V lookup: CDR1 SGHTA, CDR2 FQGNSA. The whole variable domain, filled in from reference TRBV7-2 and TRBJ2-1, reads GAGVSQSPSNKVTEKGKDVELRCDPISGHTALYWYRQSLGQGLEFLIYFQGNSAPDKSGLPSDRFSAERTGGSVSTLTIQRTQQEDSAVYLCASSSSTSGLPYEQFFGPGTRLTVL.

The V gene is TRBV4-2, the J gene TRBJ1-1; possibly TRBD1 for D (6 bases). Germline-derived CDR1 and CDR2 are LGHNA and YNFKEQ. Trimming removed 3 bases from V and 0 bases from J, with 17 bases in between. The CDR3 extends over 17 amino acids. In DNA, the CDR3 is TGTGCCAGCAGCCACCTGTTTGAAACAGGGATGAACACTGAAGCTTTCTTT. Translation gives CASSHLFETGMNTEAFF.

The V gene is TRBV11-3, the J gene TRBJ1-1; 7 bases are shared with TRBD1. The CDR3 spans 12 residues. Germline V lookup: CDR1 SGHNT, CDR2 YENEEA. V lost 0 bases and J lost 11; bases outside the gene matches: 3. The CDR3 loop is CASSLETGMAFF. CDR3 sequence (DNA): TGTGCCAGCAGCTTAGAGACAGGGATGGCTTTCTTT.

This clone appeared a few times. The V call is TRBV4-1, the J call TRBJ1-3, with D unclear. V was clipped by 3 bases and J by 0 bases, with 9 bases between them. This CDR3 contains 15 residues. Germline assignment: CDR1 MGHRA and CDR2 YSYEKL. The CDR3 bases are TGCGCCAGCAGCCAGGCCTCGCCCTCTGGAAACACCATATATTTT. Protein sequence: CASSQASPSGNTIYF.